This T cell receptor (beta chain) was observed in a study of cytomegalovirus exposure and HLA in healthy donors. Points from the study as a whole: Per published accounts, TCR beta sequences correctly predicted the HLA-A and HLA-B alleles of most subjects. A further, later analysis showed that HLA-associated TCR beta chains (compared with equally common others) were more clonally expanded.

The CDR3 covers 12 residues. V trimming: 11 bases; J trimming: 10 bases; junction bases outside the gene matches: 9. This clone has only one observation. Its antigen is not identified. The PCR contained 60 Vbeta and 13 Jbeta primers. Sequencing used immunoSEQ multiplex PCR; TCRdb keeps in-frame clones, though not all of them. The sample has roughly 180,000 clones, under 85% seen once. The TCR originated in a male donor in good health and CMV-seronegative. The sample taken for sequencing was PBMCs. The rearrangement joins TRBV23-1 to TRBJ2-1; 9 bases are a match to TRBD1. TRBV23-1 belongs to the ORF category, with a function that is uncertain. The CDR3 spells CAAGQGLKEQFF. The CDR3 region has the DNA TGCGCCGCGGGACAGGGTCTCAAAGAGCAGTTCTTC.